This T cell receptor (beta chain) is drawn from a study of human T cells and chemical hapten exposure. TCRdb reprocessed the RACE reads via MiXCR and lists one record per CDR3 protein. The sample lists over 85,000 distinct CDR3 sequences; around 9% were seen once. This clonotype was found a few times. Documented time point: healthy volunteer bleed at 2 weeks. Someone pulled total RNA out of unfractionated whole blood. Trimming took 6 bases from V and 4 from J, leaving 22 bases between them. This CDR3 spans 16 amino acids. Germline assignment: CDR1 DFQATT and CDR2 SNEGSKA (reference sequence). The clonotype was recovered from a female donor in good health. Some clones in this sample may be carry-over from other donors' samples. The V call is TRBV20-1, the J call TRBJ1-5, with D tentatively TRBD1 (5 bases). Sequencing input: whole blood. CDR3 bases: TGCAGTGCCGCGCCGTCGGGGCTTAGCTCGAATCAGCCCCAGCATTTT. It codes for CSAAPSGLSSNQPQHF.